The entry that follows covers one T cell receptor beta chain sequence. This specimen includes other DNA sequences encoding the same CDR3. This specimen belongs to a study of shared clonotypes between healthy human individuals. The repertoire was sequenced with immunoSEQ multiplex PCR; TCRdb's copy has only in-frame clones and lacks some. This sample has about 2.3 million clones; around 90% occur once, and the top ten carry 0.37%. This CDR3 spans 11 amino acids. V was pared by 6 bases and J by 1 base, with 2 bases between. CDR1 and CDR2 (germline): SNHLY, FYNNEI. V is TRBV2 and J is TRBJ2-3; D not resolved. Sequencing was carried out using naive CD4+ T cells from PBMCs. Subset meaning: CD45RA+ positively selected. This receptor was obtained from a man between 18 and 35 years old in good health. Some clones in this sample may be carry-over from other donors' samples. The CDR3 DNA is TGTGCCAGCAGGGGCACAGATACGCAGTATTTT. Translation gives CASRGTDTQYF. Full variable domain (missing parts from reference TRBV2 and TRBJ2-3): EPEVTQTPSHQVTQMGQEVILRCVPISNHLYFYWYRQILGQKVEFLVSFYNNEISEKSEIFDDQFSVERPDGSNFTLKIRSTKLEDSAMYFCASRGTDTQYFGPGTRLTVL.